This section outlines one T cell receptor beta chain sequence together with its context. What it binds is unknown. This record comes from a study of CD8 T cells in ankylosing spondylitis. Whole-study results and caveats: Peripheral blood samples showed relatively rare disease-linked clones, and these clones were CD8+. The authors reported significant enrichment of disease-linked clones in matched ankylosing spondylitis synovial fluid. About 8 highly homologous variants made up a TCR beta motif, and this motif appeared characteristic of ankylosing spondylitis blood. Earlier work had already found some motif variants in reactive arthritis synovial fluid and blood.

It was by quantitative 5'-RACE with molecular barcodes that TCR beta libraries were made. TCRdb called the 5' RACE reads again in MiXCR, with one record for every CDR3 protein. This sample carries a few hundred thousand distinct CDR3 sequences, around 22% of them seen once, and the ten largest clones take about 16%. Sequencing was carried out using blood, either unsorted or a sorted T cell fraction (not recorded which). The source is a male donor with ankylosing spondylitis.

The DNA of the CDR3 is TGCGCCAGCAGCGTATTACAGGGGAGCTCCTACGAGCAGTACTTC. This codes for CASSVLQGSSYEQYF. V gene TRBV5-1 combines with J gene TRBJ2-7; 7 bases match TRBD1. The trim removed 4 bases at V and 0 bases at J, leaving 7 bases unmatched. The CDR3 consists of 15 residues. The germline gives CDR1 SGHRS, CDR2 YFSETQ.